This TCR beta chain was obtained from a study of CD4 T cells in relation to SARS-CoV-2 and coronaviruses. Overall study: TCR beta CDR3s were sequenced after approximately nine-day antigen culture of PBMCs. Crossreactive spike epitopes shared across donors were mapped to their HLA restriction.

A remark on this clone: Antigen: not known.

Unexposed donor CD4+ T cells date from 2011-2018, before the COVID-19 pandemic. The cells were cultured for about ten days before CD4+ T cells were isolated. CDR1 MNHNY and CDR2 SVGAGI come from the germline V gene (reference sequence). The CDR3 totals 15 residues. V was trimmed by 5 bases and J by 1 base, leaving 12 bases between them. Sequenced by immunoSEQ multiplex PCR; TCRdb stores in-frame clones only, minus some. This sample has 20,000 to 30,000 clones, with roughly four fifths found just once. Material for sequencing was CD4+ T cells from PBMCs, cultured in vitro. J is TRBJ1-5 and V is TRBV6-6; maybe TRBD1 (6 bases). The TCR was taken from a human donor in good health. The CDR3 loop reads CASSGGGLSNQPQHF. As DNA, the CDR3 is TGTGCCAGCAGTGGGGGGGGGCTGAGCAATCAGCCCCAGCATTTT.